The source of this T cell receptor (beta chain) is a study of blood T cells in healthy people across ages (dated by TCRdb to 2013 to 2016). Broadly, across the study: In model experiments, template switching captured about one uniquely barcoded TCR beta cDNA molecule for every two T cells. The study measured age-related changes in TCR beta repertoire diversity using deep sequencing normalized with unique cDNA molecular identifiers. The donors were split into four age groups: young (average 16 years), middle-aged (roughly 40), aged (more than 60) and long-lived (approximately 80). To avoid experimental bias, donors of different ages were spread randomly across the sequencing lanes. Two additional independent replicas of 1 million unique cDNA reads from the same blood draw were analyzed for two donors (one aged 18 to 29 and one aged 80 or older). Summary of the overall study and its limitations: Observed TCR beta diversity per million T cells fell roughly linearly with age, and a significant reduction was already apparent by age roughly 40. Compared with the aged group, more naive CD4+ T cells, fewer expanded clones and increased TCR diversity were shown by the long-lived group, suggesting age selection. Bulk unsorted PBMC profiling prevented conclusive comparison of naive and antigen-experienced compartments. There was a strong correlation between observed TCR beta diversity and the percentage of naive T cells measured by flow cytometry. Estimates of total diversity based on one million sequenced T cells were considered lower bounds and underestimates. Donor CMV infection status was unknown, potentially confounding age-related changes in expanded clonotypes.

Libraries were made using 5' RACE. Instrument on record: Illumina HiSeq 2500. A second PCR of 7 to 11 cycles was performed with a sample-barcoded 5' primer and a J-beta primer mix. A unique molecular identifier was introduced onto each TCR beta cDNA molecule by a template-switch 5' adaptor carrying 12 random nucleotides. Each sample yielded at least 3 million CDR3-containing paired-end reads. First-strand cDNA was synthesized from all RNA with the Mint cDNA synthesis kit, primed by a TRBC-specific oligonucleotide. All cDNA was treated with uracil-DNA glycosylase and then went through a first 18-cycle PCR with the universal primers M1SS and BC2_uni_R. Per the authors' processing: Normalization of each sample was performed by random selection of 1 million high-quality reads, each carrying a distinct molecular identifier. Reads with shared molecular identifiers were discarded instead of being binned into consensus sequences. MiTCR, set to a Q25 quality threshold and the strictest error-elimination algorithm, was used for CDR3 identification, clonotype clustering and error correction. A nonparametric unseen species model with Euler transformation was used to estimate a lower bound on total TCR beta diversity. TCRdb passed the public sequencing reads through fastp at Q25 and MiXCR, retaining productive beta sequences. A single entry per CDR3 protein holds the most common genes and DNA from its merged rows. The V and J calls were determined by TCRdb, not by the authors. Within this sample are 1,500,000 or so distinct CDR3 sequences, with approximately 59% of them counted one time only. Roughly 6.3% of the sample rests with the top ten.

The donors were 40 or so Caucasian individuals from Russia, aged roughly 6 to 100 years, who were systemically healthy. Roughly 11 milliliters of peripheral blood were drawn from each donor into EDTA-treated Vacutainer tubes. Ficoll-Paque density-gradient centrifugation was used to isolate PBMCs, with at least 6.5 million per sample. Total RNA was extracted from PBMCs with Trizol reagent, with at least 5.5 micrograms obtained per sample. For every donor, an aliquot of PBMCs went through flow cytometry to measure the percentages of naive CD45RAhigh/CD27high T cells. This clonotype was observed a few times. What antigen it recognizes has not been identified. No base qualities exist here, and no much larger clone lies one base off it. Taken from the germline V gene, the CDR1 and CDR2 loops are MNHEY and SVGEGT. V loses 7 bases at its end and J loses 4 bases; junction bases beyond the gene matches: 5. Reading from cysteine to phenylalanine, the CDR3 counts 13 amino acids. Only CDR3 DNA remains: 39 bases, in frame from the first base.

The receptor comes from a man aged 18 to 35 in good health. The sample was blood. The chain was built from TRBV6-2 or TRBV6-3 and TRBJ2-3, with 7 bases aligning to TRBD1. The CDR3 sequence is CASTKTGSDTQYF. The nucleotide sequence reads TGTGCCAGCACCAAGACAGGGTCAGATACGCAGTATTTT.